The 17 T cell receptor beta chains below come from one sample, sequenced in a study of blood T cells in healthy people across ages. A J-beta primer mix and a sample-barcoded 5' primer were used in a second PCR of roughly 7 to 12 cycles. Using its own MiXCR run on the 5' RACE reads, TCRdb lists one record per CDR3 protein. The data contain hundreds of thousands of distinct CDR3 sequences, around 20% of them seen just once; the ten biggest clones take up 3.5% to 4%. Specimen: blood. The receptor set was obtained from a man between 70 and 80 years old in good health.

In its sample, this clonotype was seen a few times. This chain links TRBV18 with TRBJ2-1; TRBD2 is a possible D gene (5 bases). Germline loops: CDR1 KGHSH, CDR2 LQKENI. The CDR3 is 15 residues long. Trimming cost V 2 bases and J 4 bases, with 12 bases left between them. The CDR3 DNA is TGTGCCAGCTCACCAAACGAGGGAGCGTACAATGAGCAGTTCTTC. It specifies CASSPNEGAYNEQFF.

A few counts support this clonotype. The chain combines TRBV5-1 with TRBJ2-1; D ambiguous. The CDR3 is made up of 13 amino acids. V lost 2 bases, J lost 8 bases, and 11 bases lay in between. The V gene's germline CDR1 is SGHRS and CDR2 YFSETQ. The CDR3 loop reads CASSFGGADEQFF. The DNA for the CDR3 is TGCGCCAGCAGCTTCGGCGGTGCCGATGAGCAGTTCTTC.

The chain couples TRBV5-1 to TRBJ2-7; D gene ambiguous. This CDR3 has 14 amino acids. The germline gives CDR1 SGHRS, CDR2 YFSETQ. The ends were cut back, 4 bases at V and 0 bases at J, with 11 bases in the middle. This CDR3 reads CASSVHMSSYEQYF. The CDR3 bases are TGCGCCAGCAGCGTACACATGAGCTCCTACGAGCAGTACTTC.

CDR3 amino acids: CASSPRLAGGNYEQYF. DNA for the CDR3: TGTGCCAGCAGCCCCCGCCTAGCGGGAGGTAACTACGAGCAGTACTTC. The V gene is TRBV7-9, the J gene TRBJ2-7, with 11 bases identical to TRBD2. The V gene's germline CDR1 is SEHNR and CDR2 FQNEAQ (reference sequence). V gave up 5 bases and J gave up 3 bases; unmatched junction bases: 9. CDR3 length equals 16 residues.

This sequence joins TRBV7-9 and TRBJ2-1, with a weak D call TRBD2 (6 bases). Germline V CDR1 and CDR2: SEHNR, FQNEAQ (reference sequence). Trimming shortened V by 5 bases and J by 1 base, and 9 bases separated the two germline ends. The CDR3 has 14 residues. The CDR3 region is CASSTSISYNEQFF. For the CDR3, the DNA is TGTGCCAGCAGCACTAGCATTTCCTACAATGAGCAGTTCTTC.

CDR3 protein: CASSQERRQGAYEQYF. In nucleotides, the CDR3 is TGTGCCAGCAGCCAAGAGCGCCGACAGGGGGCCTACGAGCAGTACTTC. The chain carries TRBV3-1 and TRBJ2-7; TRBD1 aligns across 9 bases. V lost 0 bases and J lost 2; bases outside the gene matches: 5. Germline V gives CDR1 LGHDT, CDR2 YNNKEL (reference sequence). This CDR3 region has 16 residues.

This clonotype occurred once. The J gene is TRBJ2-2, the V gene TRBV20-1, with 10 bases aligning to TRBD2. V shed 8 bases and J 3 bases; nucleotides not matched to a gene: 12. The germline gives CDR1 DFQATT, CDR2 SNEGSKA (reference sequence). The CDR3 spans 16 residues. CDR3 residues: CSIGEETSGDTGELFF. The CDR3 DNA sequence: TGCAGTATTGGGGAGGAAACTAGCGGGGACACCGGGGAGCTGTTTTTT.

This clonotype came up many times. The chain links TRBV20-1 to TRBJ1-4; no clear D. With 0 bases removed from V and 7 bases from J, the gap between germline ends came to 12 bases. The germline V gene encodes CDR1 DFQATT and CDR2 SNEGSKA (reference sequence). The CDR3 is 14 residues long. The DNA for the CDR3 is TGCAGTGCTAGAGAACTGAGACGGAGTGAAAAACTGTTTTTT. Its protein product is CSARELRRSEKLFF.

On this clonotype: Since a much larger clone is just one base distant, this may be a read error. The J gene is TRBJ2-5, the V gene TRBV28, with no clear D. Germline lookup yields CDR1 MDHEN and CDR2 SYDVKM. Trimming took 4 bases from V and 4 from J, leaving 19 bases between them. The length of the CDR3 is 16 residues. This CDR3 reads CASSSYRAESRETQYF. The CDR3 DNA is TGTGCCAGCAGTTCCTACCGGGCAGAGAGTCGAGAGACCCAGTACTTC. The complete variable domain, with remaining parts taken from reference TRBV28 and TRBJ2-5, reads DVKVTQSSRYLVKRTGEKVFLECVQDMDHENMFWYRQDPGLGLRLIYFSYDVKMKEKGDIPEGYSVSREKKERFSLILESASTNQTSMYLCASSSYRAESRETQYFGPGTRLLVL.

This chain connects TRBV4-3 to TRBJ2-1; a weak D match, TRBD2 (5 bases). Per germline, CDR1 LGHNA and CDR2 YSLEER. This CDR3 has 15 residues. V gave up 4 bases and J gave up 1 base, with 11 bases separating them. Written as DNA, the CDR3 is TGCGCCAGCAGCCCAGAGGGTAAATCCTACAATGAGCAGTTCTTC. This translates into CASSPEGKSYNEQFF.

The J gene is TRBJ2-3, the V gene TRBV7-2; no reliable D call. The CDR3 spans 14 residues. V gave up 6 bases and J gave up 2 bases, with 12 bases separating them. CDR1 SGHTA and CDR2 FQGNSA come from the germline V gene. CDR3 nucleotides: TGTGCCAGCAGATCAACTTTACCCACAGATACGCAGTATTTT. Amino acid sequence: CASRSTLPTDTQYF.

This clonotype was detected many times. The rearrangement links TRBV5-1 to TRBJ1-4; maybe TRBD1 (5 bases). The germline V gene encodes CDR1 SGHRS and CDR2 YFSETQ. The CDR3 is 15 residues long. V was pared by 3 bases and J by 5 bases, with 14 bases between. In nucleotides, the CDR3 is TGCGCCAGCAGCTCTCGTGGAGGGGCGAATGAAAAACTGTTTTTT. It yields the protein CASSSRGGANEKLFF.

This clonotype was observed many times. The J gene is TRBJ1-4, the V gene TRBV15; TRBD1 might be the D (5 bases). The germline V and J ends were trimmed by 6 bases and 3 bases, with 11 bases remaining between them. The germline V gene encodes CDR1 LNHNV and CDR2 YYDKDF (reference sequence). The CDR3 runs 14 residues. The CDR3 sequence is CATSVDRANEKLFF. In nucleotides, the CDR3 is TGTGCCACCAGTGTCGACAGAGCTAATGAAAAACTGTTTTTT.

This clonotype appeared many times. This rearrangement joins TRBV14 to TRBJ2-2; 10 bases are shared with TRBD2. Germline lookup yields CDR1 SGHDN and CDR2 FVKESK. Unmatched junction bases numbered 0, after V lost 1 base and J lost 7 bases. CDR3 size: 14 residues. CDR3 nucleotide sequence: TGTGCCAGCAGCCAAGGGACTAGCGGCGGGGAGCTGTTTTTT. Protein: CASSQGTSGGELFF. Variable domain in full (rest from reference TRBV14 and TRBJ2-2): EAGVTQFPSHSVIEKGQTVTLRCDPISGHDNLYWYRRVMGKEIKFLLHFVKESKQDESGMPNNRFLAERTGGTYSTLKVQPAELEDSGVYFCASSQGTSGGELFFGEGSRLTVL.

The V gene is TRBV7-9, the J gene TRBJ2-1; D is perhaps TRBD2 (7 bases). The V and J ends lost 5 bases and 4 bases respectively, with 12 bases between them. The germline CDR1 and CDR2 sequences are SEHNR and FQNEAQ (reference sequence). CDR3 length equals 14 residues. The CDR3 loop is CASSQQGLYNEQFF. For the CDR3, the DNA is TGTGCCAGCAGCCAACAGGGACTATACAATGAGCAGTTCTTC.

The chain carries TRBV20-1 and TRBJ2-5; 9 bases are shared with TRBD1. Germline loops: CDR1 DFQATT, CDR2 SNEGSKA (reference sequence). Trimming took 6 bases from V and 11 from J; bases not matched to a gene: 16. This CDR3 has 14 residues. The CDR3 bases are TGCAGTGCAAGATCCGGGACAGGGACTCCGGAGCAGTACTTC. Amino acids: CSARSGTGTPEQYF.

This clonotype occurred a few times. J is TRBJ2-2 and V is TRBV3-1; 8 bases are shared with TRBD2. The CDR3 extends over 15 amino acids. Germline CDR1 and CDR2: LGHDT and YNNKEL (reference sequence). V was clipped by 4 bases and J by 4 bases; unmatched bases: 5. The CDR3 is CASSRLAKSTGELFF. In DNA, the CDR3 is TGTGCCAGCAGCCGACTAGCGAAAAGCACCGGGGAGCTGTTTTTT.